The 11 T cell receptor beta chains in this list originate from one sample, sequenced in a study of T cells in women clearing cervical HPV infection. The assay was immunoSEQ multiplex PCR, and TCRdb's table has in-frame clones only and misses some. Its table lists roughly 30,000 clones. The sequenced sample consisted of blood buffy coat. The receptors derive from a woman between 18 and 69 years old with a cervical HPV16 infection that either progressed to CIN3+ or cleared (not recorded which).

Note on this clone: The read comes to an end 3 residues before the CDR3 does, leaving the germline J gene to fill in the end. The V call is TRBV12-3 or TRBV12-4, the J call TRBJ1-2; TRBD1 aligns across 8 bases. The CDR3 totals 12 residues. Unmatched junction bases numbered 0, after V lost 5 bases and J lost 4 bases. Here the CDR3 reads CASSTGGYGYTF. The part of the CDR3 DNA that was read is TGTGCCAGCAGTACAGGGGGCTATGGC.

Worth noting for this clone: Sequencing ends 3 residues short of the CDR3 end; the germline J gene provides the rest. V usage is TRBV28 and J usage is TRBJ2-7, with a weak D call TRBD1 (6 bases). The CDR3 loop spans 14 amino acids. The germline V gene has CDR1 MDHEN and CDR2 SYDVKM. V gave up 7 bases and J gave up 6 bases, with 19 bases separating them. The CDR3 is CASNMDSGSGEQYF. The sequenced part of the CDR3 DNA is TGTGCCAGCAATATGGACAGCGGTTCGGGCGAG. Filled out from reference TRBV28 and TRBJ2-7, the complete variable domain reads DVKVTQSSRYLVKRTGEKVFLECVQDMDHENMFWYRQDPGLGLRLIYFSYDVKMKEKGDIPEGYSVSREKKERFSLILESASTNQTSMYLCASNMDSGSGEQYFGPGTRLTVT.

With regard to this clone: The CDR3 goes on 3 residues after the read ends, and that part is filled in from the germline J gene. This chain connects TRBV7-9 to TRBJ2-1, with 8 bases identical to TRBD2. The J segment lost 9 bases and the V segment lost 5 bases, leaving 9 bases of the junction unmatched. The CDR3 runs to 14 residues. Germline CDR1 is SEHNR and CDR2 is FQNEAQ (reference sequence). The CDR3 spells CASSVERTSREQFF. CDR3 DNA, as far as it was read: TGTGCCAGCAGCGTAGAGCGGACTAGCCGTGAG.

The covered CDR3 bases are TGTGCCAGCAGCCCACCTATAGCGGGAGGGAAGTTGTATGAG. This encodes CASSPPIAGGKLYE. Given in full, the CDR3 is CASSPPIAGGKLYEQFF. The gene calls are TRBV28 and TRBJ2-1, with TRBD2 matching 11 bases. The CDR3 end is not reached by the read, which stops 3 residues before it; the germline J gene fills it in. CDR1 MDHEN and CDR2 SYDVKM come from the germline V gene. The ends lost 6 bases at V and 8 bases at J; junction bases unmatched: 15. The CDR3 is 17 residues long.

The CDR3 sequence is CASSQQGFTEAFF. The covered CDR3 bases are TGTGCCAGCAGCCAACAGGGCTTCACTGAA. The chain employs TRBV14 and TRBJ1-1; TRBD1 might be the D (5 bases). The CDR3 end lies 3 residues beyond the end of the read and is filled in from the germline J gene. V was trimmed by 2 bases and J by 4 bases, leaving 8 bases between them. This CDR3 region has 13 residues. Germline V gene lookup returns CDR1 SGHDN and CDR2 FVKESK.

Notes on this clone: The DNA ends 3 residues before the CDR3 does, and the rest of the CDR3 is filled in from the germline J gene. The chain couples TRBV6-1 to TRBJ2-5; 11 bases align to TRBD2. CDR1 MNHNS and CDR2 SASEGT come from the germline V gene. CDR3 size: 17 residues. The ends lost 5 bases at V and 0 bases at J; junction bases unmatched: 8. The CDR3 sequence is CASSQGTSGLYQETQYF. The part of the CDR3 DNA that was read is TGTGCCAGCAGTCAAGGGACTAGCGGTCTGTACCAAGAGACC.

CDR3 DNA (partial): TGCGCCAGCAGCTTGACAGTCGGTTCCTACAATGAG. The encoded protein is CASSLTVGSYNE. The whole CDR3 reads CASSLTVGSYNEQFF. The chain is built from TRBV5-1 and TRBJ2-1; no definite D call. Coverage ceases 3 residues before the CDR3 finishes, and the germline J gene fills in the end. Trimming shortened V by 1 base and J by 1 base, and 9 bases separated the two germline ends. CDR3 length: 15 residues. The germline V gene has CDR1 SGHRS and CDR2 YFSETQ.

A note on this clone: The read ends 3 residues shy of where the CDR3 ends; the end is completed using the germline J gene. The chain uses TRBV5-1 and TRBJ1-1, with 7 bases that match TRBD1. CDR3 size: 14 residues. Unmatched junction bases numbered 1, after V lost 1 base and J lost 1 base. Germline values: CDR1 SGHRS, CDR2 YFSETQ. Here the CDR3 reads CASSLTGENTEAFF. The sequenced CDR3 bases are TGCGCCAGCAGCTTGACAGGGGAGAACACTGAA.

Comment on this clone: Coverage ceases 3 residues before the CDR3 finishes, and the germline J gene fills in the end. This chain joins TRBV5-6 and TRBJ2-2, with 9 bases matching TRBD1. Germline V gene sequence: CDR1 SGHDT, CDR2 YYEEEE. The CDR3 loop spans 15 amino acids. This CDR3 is CASTLGDRANSPLFF. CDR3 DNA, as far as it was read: TGTGCCAGCACCCTGGGGGACAGGGCCAATTCACCG.

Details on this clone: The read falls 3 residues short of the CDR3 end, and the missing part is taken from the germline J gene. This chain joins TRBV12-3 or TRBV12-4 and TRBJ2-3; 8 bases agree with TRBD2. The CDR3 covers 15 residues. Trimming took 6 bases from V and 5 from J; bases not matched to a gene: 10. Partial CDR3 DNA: TGTGCCAGCAGAAAAACGGGGGGGGCAAAAGATACG. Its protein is CASRKTGGAKDT. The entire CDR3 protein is CASRKTGGAKDTQYF.

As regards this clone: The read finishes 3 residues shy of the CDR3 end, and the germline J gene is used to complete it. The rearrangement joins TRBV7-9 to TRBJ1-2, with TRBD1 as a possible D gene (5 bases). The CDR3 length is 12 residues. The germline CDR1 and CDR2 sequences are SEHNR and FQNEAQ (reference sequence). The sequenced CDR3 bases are TGTGCCAGCAGCTTCGGGGGGGTAGGC. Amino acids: CASSFGGVG. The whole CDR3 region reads CASSFGGVGYTF.